This record covers a single T cell receptor (beta chain). Its binding antigen is unknown. The input lacks base qualities; no much larger clone sits a single base away. The receptor library was made with the immunoSEQ multiplex PCR assay. TCRdb's version of the immuneACCESS table is confined to in-frame rearrangements and falls short of the full clone set. An unresolved V gene accounts for under half of the shortfall where checked; the remainder is of unknown origin. In this sample the table shows about 120,000 clones, 85% to 95% of which occur a single time. Approximately 6.2% of the sample rests with the top ten. This sample is drawn from a study of T cell changes during pregnancy in multiple sclerosis (dated by TCRdb to about 2019). For the wider study: In women with multiple sclerosis, the researchers looked at how the T cell repertoire shifted as pregnancy progressed.

Trimming at the junction amounts to 1 base on V and 2 bases on J, and the germline ends lie 8 bases apart. From the cysteine through the phenylalanine, the CDR3 covers 14 amino acids. Only the CDR3 region is kept as DNA, spanning 42 bases read in frame from base 1. CDR1 and CDR2 are drawn from the germline V gene (reference sequence): SEHNR, FQNEAQ. The source material was peripheral blood, sampled before pregnancy. Rearrangement joined TRBV7-9 to TRBJ1-1, with no reliable assignment of the D segment. The clonotype originates from a female donor with multiple sclerosis, enrolled in a pregnancy study. Here the CDR3 is given as CASSLEAGNTEAFF. The DNA sequence is TGTGCCAGCAGCTTAGAAGCAGGAAACACTGAAGCTTTCTTT.